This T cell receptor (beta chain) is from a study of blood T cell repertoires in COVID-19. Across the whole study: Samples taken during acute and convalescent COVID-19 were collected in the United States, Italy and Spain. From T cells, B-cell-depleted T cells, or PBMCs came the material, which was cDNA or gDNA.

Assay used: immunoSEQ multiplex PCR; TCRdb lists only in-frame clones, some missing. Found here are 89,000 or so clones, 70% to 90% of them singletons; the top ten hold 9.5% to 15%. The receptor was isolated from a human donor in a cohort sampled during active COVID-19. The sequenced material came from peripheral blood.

CDR3 in DNA: TGTGCCAGCAGCTTAGAGGGGGGACTATTAATGGAGACCCAGTACTTC. Protein product: CASSLEGGLLMETQYF. The chain links TRBV7-9 to TRBJ2-5, with D possibly matching TRBD2 (7 bases). The V gene's germline CDR1 is SEHNR and CDR2 FQNEAQ (reference sequence). This CDR3 region has 16 residues. Between the trimmed V and J ends, which lost 1 base and 5 bases, there was a span of 17 bases.